What follows are 10 T cell receptor beta chains derived from one specimen sequenced in a study of blood T cell repertoires in COVID-19. Generated by immunoSEQ multiplex PCR, the TCRdb table keeps only in-frame clones and is missing some. The sample includes roughly 180,000 clones, around 94% of them seen just once. Sequencing input: peripheral blood. The receptors shown here come from a man aged 25 to 40 with COVID-19, enrolled during active disease.

The chain combines TRBV18 with TRBJ1-1; TRBD1 matches at 8 bases. This CDR3 spans 14 amino acids. V shed 4 bases, J shed 8 bases, and the junction held 9 bases outside the gene matches. CDR1 is KGHSH and CDR2 is LQKENI in the germline V gene. The CDR3 region has the DNA TGTGCCAGCTCACAACGACAGGGGCCCCTAGAAGCTTTCTTT. Amino acids: CASSQRQGPLEAFF.

As DNA, the CDR3 is TGCAGCGTTCTACTAGCGGGGGCCGAGCAGTACTTC. Amino acids: CSVLLAGAEQYF. The chain joins TRBV29-1 to TRBJ2-7; 11 bases agree with TRBD2. Germline CDR1 is SQVTM and CDR2 is ANQGSEA. The junction had 3 bases not matched to a gene; V was cut back by 5 bases and J by 6 bases. The CDR3 contains 12 residues.

This clone was counted once. The chain joins TRBV5-6 to TRBJ1-3; 7 bases map to TRBD1. Germline V gene sequence: CDR1 SGHDT, CDR2 YYEEEE. The CDR3 is made up of 14 amino acids. The V and J ends lost 4 bases and 4 bases, in that order; junction bases with no gene match: 5. Written as DNA, the CDR3 is TGTGCCAGCAGCCTCGACAGGGCAGGAAACACCATATATTTT. It translates to CASSLDRAGNTIYF.

The chain uses TRBV5-1 and TRBJ2-7, with D possibly matching TRBD1 (6 bases). The germline V and J ends were trimmed by 4 bases and 2 bases, with 16 bases remaining between them. Germline values: CDR1 SGHRS, CDR2 YFSETQ. CDR3 length equals 15 residues. The CDR3 DNA is TGCGCCAGCAGCCTGGCCTCACAGGGCCCCTACGAGCAGTACTTC. This translates into CASSLASQGPYEQYF.

This chain links TRBV6-4 with TRBJ2-7; 8 bases are shared with TRBD1. The CDR3 has 12 residues. Trimming took 6 bases from V and 6 from J; bases not matched to a gene: 4. Germline CDR1 and CDR2: MRHNA and SNTAGT. The CDR3 spells CASSGQGGEQYF. CDR3 nucleotide sequence: TGTGCCAGCAGCGGACAGGGAGGCGAGCAGTACTTC.

CDR3 coding DNA: TGTGCCAGCAGTGACTCGAGACAGGGGGCGCCAGGCAATCAGCCCCAGCATTTT. Protein sequence: CASSDSRQGAPGNQPQHF. The rearrangement links TRBV6-4 to TRBJ1-5; TRBD1 matches at 10 bases. V dropped 0 bases and J dropped 2; count of bases not matched to a gene: 7. Germline V gene data show CDR1 as MRHNA and CDR2 as SNTAGT. CDR3 size: 18 residues.

The chain employs TRBV10-3 and TRBJ2-5; tentatively, D is TRBD2 (5 bases). The CDR3 contains 14 residues. V shed 5 bases and J shed 4 bases, with 14 bases lying between them. The germline V gene has CDR1 ENHRY and CDR2 SYGVKD. For the CDR3, the DNA is TGTGCCATCAGTAGACCGGGGAGCGGAGAGACCCAGTACTTC. It codes for CAISRPGSGETQYF.

V gene TRBV6-5 combines with J gene TRBJ2-2; TRBD1 aligns across 7 bases. This CDR3 comprises 14 residues. V lost 6 bases, J lost 5 bases, and 6 bases stayed unmatched. The germline CDR1 and CDR2 sequences are MNHEY and SVGAGI. CDR3 bases: TGTGCCAGCAGCTGGGACAGTACAACCGGGGAGCTGTTTTTT. Protein sequence: CASSWDSTTGELFF.

This clone appeared once. V gene TRBV6-5 combines with J gene TRBJ2-7; TRBD1 might be the D (5 bases). Germline V gene lookup returns CDR1 MNHEY and CDR2 SVGAGI. The CDR3 is 13 residues long. V lost 5 bases and J 3 bases, leaving 11 bases between the germline ends. The chain's CDR3 is CASSRQPDYEQYF. CDR3 sequence (DNA): TGTGCCAGCAGTCGACAGCCAGACTACGAGCAGTACTTC.

The chain couples TRBV12-3 or TRBV12-4 to TRBJ1-6; D is uncertain. Trimming took off 3 bases at V and 8 bases at J, with 5 bases between the two ends. This CDR3 is 12 amino acids long. The CDR3: CASSFSDSPLHF. CDR3 nucleotides: TGTGCCAGCAGTTTTTCAGATTCACCCCTCCACTTT.